The T cell receptor (beta chain) under discussion was sequenced for a study of OX40 agonist ivuxolimab in advanced cancers. This clone came up once. Generated by immunoSEQ multiplex PCR, the TCRdb table keeps only in-frame clones and is missing some. The sample records more than 50,000 clones, 60% to 80% being singletons. Trimming removed 8 bases at V and 0 bases at J, with 14 bases between. This CDR3 is built from 15 residues. Germline CDR1 reads MNHNS; CDR2 reads SASEGT. Specimen: CD4+ or CD8+ T cells sorted from blood, collected in a trial of the OX40 agonist ivuxolimab. J is TRBJ1-5 and V is TRBV6-1; D unclear. The sequence was collected from an adult with an advanced solid tumor such as melanoma, head and neck, liver or kidney cancer. CDR3 nucleotide sequence: TGTGCCAGCTGTTTTGACCGGAATAGCAATCAGCCCCAGCATTTT. This sequence encodes CASCFDRNSNQPQHF.